Presented here are 15 T cell receptor beta chains from one specimen sequenced in a study of T cells after yellow fever vaccination. TCRdb re-analysed the 5' RACE reads in MiXCR, keeping a single row per CDR3 protein. Altogether approximately 550,000 distinct CDR3 sequences are present, approximately 12% being singletons, with the ten largest covering more than 13%. Sequences were derived from PBMCs, sampled on the day of the yellow fever booster vaccination. All receptors derive from a man aged 25 to 45 who received the YFV17D yellow fever vaccine.

This clonotype has just a few counts. The chain uses TRBV6-2 or TRBV6-3 and TRBJ1-3; D is unclear. Germline V gene lookup returns CDR1 MNHEY and CDR2 SVGEGT. This CDR3 comprises 15 residues. V was cut by 6 bases and J by 0 bases, with 12 bases left in between. The CDR3, as DNA: TGTGCCAGCAGCGAGGACCGCATCTCTGGAAACACCATATATTTT. This sequence encodes CASSEDRISGNTIYF.

The rearrangement links TRBV11-2 to TRBJ1-2; no definite D call. This CDR3 spans 15 amino acids. Between the trimmed V and J ends, which lost 5 bases and 5 bases, there was a span of 18 bases. Germline CDR1 SGHAT, CDR2 FQNNGV. The CDR3 region is CASSPPPRYGYGYTF. The CDR3 nucleotides are TGTGCCAGCAGCCCGCCGCCCAGATATGGGTATGGCTACACCTTC.

This clonotype showed up just a few times. V usage is TRBV10-3 and J usage is TRBJ1-2; D is unresolved. Trimming cost V 6 bases and J 8 bases, with 16 bases left between them. The CDR3 consists of 13 residues. CDR1 ENHRY and CDR2 SYGVKD come from the germline V gene. The CDR3 reads CAISAPGDGGYTF. The CDR3 DNA follows: TGTGCCATCAGCGCCCCGGGCGATGGGGGCTACACCTTC.

This clonotype was recorded many times. The rearrangement joins TRBV7-3 to TRBJ2-3; D not resolved. CDR1 is SGHTA and CDR2 is FQGTGA in the germline V gene. The V end was cut by 1 base, the J end by 8 bases, with 16 bases between. This CDR3 contains 15 residues. CDR3 DNA: TGTGCCAGCAGCTTAAACCCCCTCCTTAGTGCTACGCAGTATTTT. As protein: CASSLNPLLSATQYF.

This clonotype was observed a single time. The chain recombines TRBV20-1 with TRBJ1-6; TRBD1 aligns across 9 bases. V lost 6 bases, J lost 3 bases, and 12 bases stayed unmatched. This CDR3 is 17 amino acids long. CDR1 DFQATT and CDR2 SNEGSKA come from the germline V gene (reference sequence). The CDR3 loop reads CSAGIRGQGRYNSPLHF. CDR3 in DNA: TGCAGTGCCGGAATTCGGGGACAGGGCCGCTATAATTCACCCCTCCACTTT.

This clonotype was picked up many times. The genes are TRBV20-1 and TRBJ1-2; the D gene is possibly TRBD1 (5 bases). The CDR3 length is 10 residues. V lost 5 bases, J lost 11 bases, and 12 bases lay in between. Germline CDR1 is DFQATT and CDR2 is SNEGSKA (reference sequence). CDR3 DNA: TGCAGTGCTCGGGACTCCGGGTACACCTTC. It encodes CSARDSGYTF.

This chain joins TRBV7-9 and TRBJ2-2, with 7 nucleotides matching TRBD1. The V and J ends lost 5 bases and 6 bases, in that order; junction bases with no gene match: 6. This CDR3 comprises 14 residues. In germline, CDR1 is SEHNR, CDR2 FQNEAQ (reference sequence). This CDR3 is CASSLTGIPGELFF. The DNA of the CDR3 is TGTGCCAGCAGCCTGACAGGGATCCCCGGGGAGCTGTTTTTT.

This rearrangement joins TRBV6-5 to TRBJ2-7; D not certain. The CDR3 has 11 amino acids. Trimming pared 6 bases from V and 5 bases from J, leaving 8 bases between. The V gene's germline CDR1 is MNHEY and CDR2 SVGAGI. The CDR3 DNA sequence: TGTGCCAGCAGCTCCCCTAACGAGCAGTACTTC. As protein: CASSSPNEQYF.

This clonotype was detected only a few times. The V and J genes are TRBV28 and TRBJ2-7; perhaps TRBD2 as D (5 bases). The CDR3 runs 13 residues. V lost 6 bases and J lost 4, with 13 bases in between. In germline, CDR1 is MDHEN, CDR2 SYDVKM. The CDR3 here is CASSQRTGYEQYF. The CDR3 DNA is TGTGCCAGCAGCCAGAGGACGGGGTACGAGCAGTACTTC.

This clonotype was recorded once. The J gene is TRBJ2-3, the V gene TRBV20-1; D ambiguous. This CDR3 has 14 residues. CDR1 DFQATT and CDR2 SNEGSKA come from the germline V gene (reference sequence). Trimming left V 6 bases short and J 0 bases short, with 13 bases between. The CDR3 DNA reads TGCAGTGCCCTCGACGGCACTAGCACAGATACGCAGTATTTT. Protein: CSALDGTSTDTQYF.

This clonotype was seen a few times. The J gene is TRBJ2-7, the V gene TRBV5-1; TRBD1 matches at 7 bases. V gave up 4 bases and J gave up 7 bases; unmatched junction bases: 2. The CDR3 contains 11 residues. Germline loops: CDR1 SGHRS, CDR2 YFSETQ. In DNA, the CDR3 is TGCGCCAGCAGCGTGGACAGGGAGCAGTACTTC. Translation: CASSVDREQYF.

This clonotype was seen more than once but under ten times. The chain has TRBV20-1 and TRBJ1-5, with D tentatively TRBD1 (5 bases). With 3 bases removed from V and 5 bases from J, the gap between germline ends came to 11 bases. This CDR3 is built from 13 residues. Germline V gene lookup returns CDR1 DFQATT and CDR2 SNEGSKA (reference sequence). DNA of the CDR3: TGCAGTGCTAGTAAGGACACCCATCAGCCCCAGCATTTT. Translation: CSASKDTHQPQHF.

This clonotype came up a few times. The chain employs TRBV7-2 and TRBJ2-3; 7 nucleotides match TRBD2. The CDR3 contains 15 residues. J gave up 5 bases and V 11 bases, and 16 bases lay outside the gene matches. CDR1 is SGHTA and CDR2 is FQGNSA in the germline V gene. The chain's CDR3 is CACNRDYLGVDTQYF. The CDR3 DNA follows: TGTGCCTGTAACCGGGACTACCTTGGGGTAGATACGCAGTATTTT.

This clonotype was seen ten or more times. Germline is not matched at one junction end, which may reflect a read error. CDR3 protein: CASSLGDYNEQFF. CDR3 nucleotides: TGTGCCAGCAGTTTAGGGGACTACAATGAGCAGTTCTTC. V is TRBV5-1 and J is TRBJ2-1; D perhaps matches TRBD1 (5 bases). This CDR3 region has 13 residues. Germline V lookup: CDR1 SGHRS, CDR2 YFSETQ.

V gene TRBV29-1 combines with J gene TRBJ2-3, with a tentative D call TRBD1 (6 bases). Germline V gives CDR1 SQVTM, CDR2 ANQGSEA. V was cut by 3 bases and J by 2 bases, with 12 bases left in between. The CDR3 covers 14 residues. CDR3 DNA: TGCAGCGTTGAGGTGGGGGCCGACACAGATACGCAGTATTTT. Translation gives CSVEVGADTDTQYF.